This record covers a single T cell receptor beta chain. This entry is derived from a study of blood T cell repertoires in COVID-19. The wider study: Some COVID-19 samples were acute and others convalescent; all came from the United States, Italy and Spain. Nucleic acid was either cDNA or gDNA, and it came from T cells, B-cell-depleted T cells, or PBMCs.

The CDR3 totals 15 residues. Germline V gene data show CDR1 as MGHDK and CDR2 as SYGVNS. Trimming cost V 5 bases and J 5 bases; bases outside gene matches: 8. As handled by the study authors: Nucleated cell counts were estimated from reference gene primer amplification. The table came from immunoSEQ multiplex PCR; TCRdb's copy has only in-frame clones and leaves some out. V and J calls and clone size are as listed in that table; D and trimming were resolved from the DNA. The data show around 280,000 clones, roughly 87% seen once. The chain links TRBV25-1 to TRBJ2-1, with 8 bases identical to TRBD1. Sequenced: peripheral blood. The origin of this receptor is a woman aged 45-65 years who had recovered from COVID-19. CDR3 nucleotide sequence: TGTGCCAGCAGTCGCAGCGGACAGGGCCACAATGAGCAGTTCTTC. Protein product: CASSRSGQGHNEQFF.